This TCR beta chain comes out of a study of spatial heterogeneity in lung cancer. Study information: Bulk RNA-seq from matched material yielded a T cell module score that correlated strongly with TCR transcript counts in tumor regions. On average, each unique TCR and UMI combination appeared more than ten times in raw reads. General study results and limits: Within tumors, counts of expanded alpha and beta TCRs tracked tumor mutation counts.

From germline, CDR1 is SEHNR and CDR2 FQNEAQ (reference sequence). There are 15 residues in the CDR3. V lost 4 bases to trimming and J lost 6 bases; unmatched junction nucleotides: 6. This clonotype ranks as medium-sized. What it binds is unknown. MiXCR, applied by TCRdb to the 5' RACE reads, yields one record per CDR3 protein. The sample holds some 7,700 distinct CDR3 sequences, approximately 9.3% seen once. As to time point: sample taken at primary tumor resection. Sequencing was performed on whole RNA extracted from tumor and nontumor lung tissue, or from frozen PBMC, and the material was left unsorted.

V usage is TRBV7-9 and J usage is TRBJ2-3; TRBD2 aligns across 11 bases. This specimen was lung tumor tissue, taken at surgery. The receptor was derived from a male donor with early-stage non-small cell lung cancer. CDR3 sequence (DNA): TGTGCCAGCAGCTATGGGACTAGCGGAGGGGATACGCAGTATTTT. The encoded protein is CASSYGTSGGDTQYF. The whole variable domain, remainder taken from reference TRBV7-9 and TRBJ2-3, is DTGVSQNPRHKITKRGQNVTFRCDPISEHNRLYWYRQTLGQGPEFLTYFQNEAQLEKSRLLSDRFSAERPKGSFSTLEIQRTEQGDSAMYLCASSYGTSGGDTQYFGPGTRLTVL.